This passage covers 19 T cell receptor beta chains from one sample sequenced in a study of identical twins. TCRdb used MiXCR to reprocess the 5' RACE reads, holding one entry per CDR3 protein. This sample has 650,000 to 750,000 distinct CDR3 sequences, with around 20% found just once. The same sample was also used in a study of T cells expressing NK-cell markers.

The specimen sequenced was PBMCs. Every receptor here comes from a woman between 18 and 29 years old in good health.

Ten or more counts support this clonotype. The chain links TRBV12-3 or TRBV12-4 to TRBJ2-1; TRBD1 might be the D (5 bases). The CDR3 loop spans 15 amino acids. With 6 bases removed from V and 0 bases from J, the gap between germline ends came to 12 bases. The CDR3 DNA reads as TGTGCCAGCAGCCCTCGACAGAGCTCCTACAATGAGCAGTTCTTC. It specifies CASSPRQSSYNEQFF.

CDR3 residues: CAWGRQAQLMNTEAFF. CDR3 DNA: TGTGCCTGGGGGCGACAGGCCCAACTCATGAACACTGAAGCTTTCTTT. The chain couples TRBV30 to TRBJ1-1; D is possibly TRBD1 (6 bases). Per germline, CDR1 GTSNPN and CDR2 SVGIG (reference sequence). V dropped 5 bases and J dropped 0 bases, with 19 bases sitting between them. This CDR3 is built from 16 residues.

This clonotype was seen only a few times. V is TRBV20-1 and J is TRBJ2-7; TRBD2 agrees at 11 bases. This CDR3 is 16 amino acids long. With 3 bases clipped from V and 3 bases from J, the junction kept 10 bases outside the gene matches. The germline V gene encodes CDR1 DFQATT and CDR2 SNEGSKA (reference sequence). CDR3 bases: TGCAGTGCTAGCCTTAGCGGGAGGGCCTGGGTCTACGAGCAGTACTTC. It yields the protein CSASLSGRAWVYEQYF.

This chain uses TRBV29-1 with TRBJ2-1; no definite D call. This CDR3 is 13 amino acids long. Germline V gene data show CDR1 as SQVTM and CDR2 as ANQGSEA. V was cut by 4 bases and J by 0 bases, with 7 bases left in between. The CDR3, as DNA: TGCAGCGTTGGGGCAGCCTCCTACAATGAGCAGTTCTTC. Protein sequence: CSVGAASYNEQFF.

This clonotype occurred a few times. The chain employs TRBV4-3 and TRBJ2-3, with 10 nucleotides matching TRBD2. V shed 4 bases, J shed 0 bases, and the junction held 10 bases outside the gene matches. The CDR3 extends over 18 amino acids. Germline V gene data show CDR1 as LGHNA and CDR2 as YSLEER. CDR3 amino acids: CASSPGLARPFSTDTQYF. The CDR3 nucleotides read TGCGCCAGCAGCCCGGGACTAGCGAGACCATTTAGCACAGATACGCAGTATTTT.

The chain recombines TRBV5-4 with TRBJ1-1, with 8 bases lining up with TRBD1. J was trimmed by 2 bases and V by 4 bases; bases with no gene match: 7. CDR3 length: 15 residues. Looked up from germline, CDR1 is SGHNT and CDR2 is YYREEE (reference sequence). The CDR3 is CASSGQGGGNTEAFF. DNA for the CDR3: TGTGCCAGCAGCGGACAGGGTGGGGGAAACACTGAAGCTTTCTTT.

The CDR3, as DNA: TGCGCCAGCAGCTCGGGACCTGGGGAACCAGATACGCAGTATTTT. Protein sequence: CASSSGPGEPDTQYF. The chain has TRBV5-1 and TRBJ2-3; either TRBD1 or TRBD2 may fit D (5 bases each). From germline, CDR1 is SGHRS and CDR2 YFSETQ. The CDR3 loop spans 15 amino acids. V dropped 3 bases and J dropped 4 bases, with 15 bases sitting between them.

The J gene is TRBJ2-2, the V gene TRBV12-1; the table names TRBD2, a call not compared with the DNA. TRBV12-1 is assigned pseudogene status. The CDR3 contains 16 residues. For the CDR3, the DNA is TGTGCCAGCAGCTTTACCCTAGCGGGGAACACCGGGGAGCTGTTTTTT. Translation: CASSFTLAGNTGELFF.

CDR3 nucleotides: TGTGCCAGCAGTTCCCGGGGCCACATGGAGCAGTACTTC. Its translation: CASSSRGHMEQYF. The J gene is TRBJ2-7, the V gene TRBV12-3 or TRBV12-4; D possibly uses TRBD1 or TRBD2 (5 bases each). Trimming stripped 4 bases from V and 7 bases from J, with 14 bases between. The CDR3 is made up of 13 amino acids.

In nucleotides, the CDR3 is TGTGCCATCAGTGAGCCCTGGGCAGTTTCGACTAGCACAGATACGCAGTATTTT. This sequence encodes CAISEPWAVSTSTDTQYF. The V gene is TRBV10-3, the J gene TRBJ2-3, with D uncertain. CDR1 and CDR2 from the germline V gene are ENHRY and SYGVKD. The CDR3 consists of 18 residues. V lost 2 bases to trimming and J lost 0 bases, with 18 bases between them.

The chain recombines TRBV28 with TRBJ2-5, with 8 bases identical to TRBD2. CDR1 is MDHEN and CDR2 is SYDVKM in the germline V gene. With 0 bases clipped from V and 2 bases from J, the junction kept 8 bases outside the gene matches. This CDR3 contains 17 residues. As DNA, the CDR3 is TGTGCCAGCAGTTTATGGTCTAGCGGGCGATTTCAAGAGACCCAGTACTTC. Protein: CASSLWSSGRFQETQYF.

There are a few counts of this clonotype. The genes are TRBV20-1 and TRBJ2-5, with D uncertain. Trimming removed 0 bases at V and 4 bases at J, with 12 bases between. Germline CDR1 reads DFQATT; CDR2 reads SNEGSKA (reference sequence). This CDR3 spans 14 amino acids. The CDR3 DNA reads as TGCAGTGCTAGAGATATCGCGGAACGAGAGACCCAGTACTTC. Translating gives CSARDIAERETQYF.

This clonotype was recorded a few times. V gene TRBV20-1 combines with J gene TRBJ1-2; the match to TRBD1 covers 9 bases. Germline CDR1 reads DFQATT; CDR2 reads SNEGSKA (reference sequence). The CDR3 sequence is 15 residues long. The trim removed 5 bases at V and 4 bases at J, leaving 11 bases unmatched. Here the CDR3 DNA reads TGCAGTGCTCCTACAACCTCGGACAGGGGCTATGGCTACACCTTC. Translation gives CSAPTTSDRGYGYTF.

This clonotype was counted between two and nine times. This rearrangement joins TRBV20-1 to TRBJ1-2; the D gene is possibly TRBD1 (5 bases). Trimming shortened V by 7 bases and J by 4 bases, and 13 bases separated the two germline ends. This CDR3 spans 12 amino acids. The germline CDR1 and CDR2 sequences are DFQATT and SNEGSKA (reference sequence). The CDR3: CSGGEGGYGYTF. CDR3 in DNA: TGCAGTGGGGGCGAGGGAGGCTATGGCTACACCTTC.

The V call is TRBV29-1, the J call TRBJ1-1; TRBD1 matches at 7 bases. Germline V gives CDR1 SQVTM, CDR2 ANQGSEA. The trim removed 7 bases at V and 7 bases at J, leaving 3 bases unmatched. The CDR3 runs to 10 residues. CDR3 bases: TGCAGCGGCCGGACAGGTGAAGCTTTCTTT. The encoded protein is CSGRTGEAFF.

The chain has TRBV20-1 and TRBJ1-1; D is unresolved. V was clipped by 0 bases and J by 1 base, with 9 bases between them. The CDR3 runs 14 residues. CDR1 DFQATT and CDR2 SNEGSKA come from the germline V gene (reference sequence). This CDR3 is CSAREGSGNTEAFF. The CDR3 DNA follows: TGCAGTGCTAGAGAAGGGTCAGGGAACACTGAAGCTTTCTTT.

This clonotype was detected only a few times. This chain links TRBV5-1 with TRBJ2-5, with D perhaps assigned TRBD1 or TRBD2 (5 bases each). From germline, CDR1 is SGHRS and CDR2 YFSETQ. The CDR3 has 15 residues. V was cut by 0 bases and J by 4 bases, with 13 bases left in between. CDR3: CASSLEGAGRETQYF. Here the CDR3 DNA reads TGCGCCAGCAGCTTGGAAGGGGCAGGGAGAGAGACCCAGTACTTC.

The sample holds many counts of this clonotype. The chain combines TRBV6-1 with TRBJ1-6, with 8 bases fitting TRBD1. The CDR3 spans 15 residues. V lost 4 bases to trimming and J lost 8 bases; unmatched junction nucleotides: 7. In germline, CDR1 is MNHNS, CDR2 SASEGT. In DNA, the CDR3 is TGTGCCAGCAGTGTCGGACAGGGAGATGATTCACCCCTCCACTTT. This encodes CASSVGQGDDSPLHF.

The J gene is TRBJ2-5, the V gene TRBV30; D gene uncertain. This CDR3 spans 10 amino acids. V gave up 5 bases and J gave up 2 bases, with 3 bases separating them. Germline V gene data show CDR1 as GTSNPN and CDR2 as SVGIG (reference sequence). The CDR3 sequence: CAWGQETQYF. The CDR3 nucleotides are TGTGCCTGGGGGCAAGAGACCCAGTACTTC.